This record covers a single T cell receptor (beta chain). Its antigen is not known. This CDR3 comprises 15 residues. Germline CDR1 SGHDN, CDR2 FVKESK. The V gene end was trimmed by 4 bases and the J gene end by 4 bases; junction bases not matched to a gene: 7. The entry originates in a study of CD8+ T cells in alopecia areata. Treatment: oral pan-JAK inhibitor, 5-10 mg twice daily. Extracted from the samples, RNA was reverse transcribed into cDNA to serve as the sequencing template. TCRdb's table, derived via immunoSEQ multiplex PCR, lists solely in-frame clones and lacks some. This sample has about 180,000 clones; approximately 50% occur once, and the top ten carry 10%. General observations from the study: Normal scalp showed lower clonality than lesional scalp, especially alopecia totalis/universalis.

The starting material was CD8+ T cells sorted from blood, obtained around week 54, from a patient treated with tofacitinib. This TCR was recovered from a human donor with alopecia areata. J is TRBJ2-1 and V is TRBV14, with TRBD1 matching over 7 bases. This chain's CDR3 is CASSPKDRFYNEQFF. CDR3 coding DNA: TGTGCCAGCAGCCCAAAGGACAGGTTTTACAATGAGCAGTTCTTC.